The following is a T cell receptor beta chain sequence with its context. This CDR3 has 14 residues. V dropped 6 bases and J dropped 5 bases, with 11 bases sitting between them. CDR1 is MDHEN, CDR2 SYDVKM, per germline. Authors' processing steps: Amplification from reference gene primers served as the basis for estimated nucleated cell counts. The protocol was immunoSEQ multiplex PCR, while the TCRdb copy is restricted to in-frame clones and leaves out a portion. V, J and clone size reflect that table, while D and trimming were determined from the DNA. The sample records 70,000 or so clones, around 87% being singletons. The data were obtained in a study of blood T cell repertoires in COVID-19. At the level of the study: COVID-19 samples from acute and convalescent phases originated in the United States, Italy and Spain. PBMCs, B-cell-depleted T cells, or T cells were the source of the cDNA or gDNA that made up the material.

V and J are TRBV28 and TRBJ1-6; D call uncertain. The source material was peripheral blood. This receptor was identified in a woman aged 18-35 years with acute or convalescent COVID-19. CDR3 nucleotides: TGTGCCAGCAGGGTTCCGGGAGATAATTCACCCCTCCACTTT. Translated, it gives CASRVPGDNSPLHF.